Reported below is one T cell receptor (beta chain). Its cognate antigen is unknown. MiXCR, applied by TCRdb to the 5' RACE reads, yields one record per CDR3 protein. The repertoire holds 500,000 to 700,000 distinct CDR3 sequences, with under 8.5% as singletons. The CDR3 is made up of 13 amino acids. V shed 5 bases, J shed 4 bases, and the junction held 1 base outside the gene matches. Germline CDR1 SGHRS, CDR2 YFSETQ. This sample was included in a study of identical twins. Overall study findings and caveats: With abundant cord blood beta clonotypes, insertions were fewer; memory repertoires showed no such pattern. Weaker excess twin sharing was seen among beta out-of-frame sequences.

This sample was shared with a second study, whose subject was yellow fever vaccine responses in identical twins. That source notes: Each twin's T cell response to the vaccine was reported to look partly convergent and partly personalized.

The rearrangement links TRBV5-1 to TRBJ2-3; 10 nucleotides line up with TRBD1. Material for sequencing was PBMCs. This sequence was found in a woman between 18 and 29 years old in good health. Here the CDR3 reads CASRGQGPDTQYF. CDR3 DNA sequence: TGCGCCAGCAGGGGACAGGGGCCAGATACGCAGTATTTT.